This T cell receptor (beta chain) was captured by sequencing in a study of shared clonotypes between healthy human individuals. The donors were adults (healthy and HIV-negative) with no recent acute infections or vaccinations. Together with CD45RO+ cells, CCR7-negative CD45RA+ TemRA cells were included in CD8 memory. The V gene end was trimmed by 0 bases and the J gene end by 3 bases; junction bases not matched to a gene: 0. The CDR3 runs to 14 residues. Germline-derived CDR1 and CDR2 are MNHEY and SVGAGI. As regards this clone: Its matching antigen is unknown.

Deep was the level used in running the assay. The method was immunoSEQ multiplex PCR; TCRdb's version includes in-frame clones alone and lacks a portion of them. This sample has roughly 720,000 clones, with 90% found just once. Whole-study results and caveats: Approximately 4.9% of naive CD4 clonotypes were shared across a few donors.

The V and J genes are TRBV6-5 and TRBJ1-1; 8 nucleotides align to TRBD1. The sequence was collected from a man between 18 and 35 years old in good health. Some clones in this sample may be carry-over from other donors' samples. The sample was memory CD8+ T cells from PBMCs. Subset in this sample: CD45RO+ cells pooled with CCR7-negative TemRA cells. The DNA for the CDR3 is TGTGCCAGCAGTTACTCGGACAGGGACACTGAAGCTTTCTTT. As protein: CASSYSDRDTEAFF.